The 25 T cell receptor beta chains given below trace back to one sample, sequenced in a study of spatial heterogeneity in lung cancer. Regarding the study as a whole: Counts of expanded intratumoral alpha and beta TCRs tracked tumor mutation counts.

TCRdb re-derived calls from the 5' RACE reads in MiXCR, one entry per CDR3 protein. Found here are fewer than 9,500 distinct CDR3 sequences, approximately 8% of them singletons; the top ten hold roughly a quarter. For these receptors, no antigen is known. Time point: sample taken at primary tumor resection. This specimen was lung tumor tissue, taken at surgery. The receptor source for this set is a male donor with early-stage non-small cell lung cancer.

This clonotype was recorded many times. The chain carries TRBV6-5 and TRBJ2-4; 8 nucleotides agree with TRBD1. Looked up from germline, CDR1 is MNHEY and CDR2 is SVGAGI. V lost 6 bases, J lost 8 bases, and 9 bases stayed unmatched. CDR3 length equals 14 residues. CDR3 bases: TGTGCCAGCAGAAACGACAGGGGAGTACACATTCAGTACTTC. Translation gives CASRNDRGVHIQYF.

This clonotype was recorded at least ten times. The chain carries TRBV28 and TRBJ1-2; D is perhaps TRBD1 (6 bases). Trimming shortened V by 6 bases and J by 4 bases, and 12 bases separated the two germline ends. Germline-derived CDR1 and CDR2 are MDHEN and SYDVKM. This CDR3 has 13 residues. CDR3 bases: TGTGCCAGCAGGAACAGGGTCGGCTATGGCTACACCTTC. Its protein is CASRNRVGYGYTF.

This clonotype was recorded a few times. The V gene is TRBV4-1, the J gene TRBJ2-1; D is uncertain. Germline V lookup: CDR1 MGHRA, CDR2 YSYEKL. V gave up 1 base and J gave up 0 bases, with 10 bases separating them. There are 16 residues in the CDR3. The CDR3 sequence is CASSQAIGSSYNEQFF. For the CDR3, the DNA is TGCGCCAGCAGCCAAGCCATCGGCAGCTCCTACAATGAGCAGTTCTTC.

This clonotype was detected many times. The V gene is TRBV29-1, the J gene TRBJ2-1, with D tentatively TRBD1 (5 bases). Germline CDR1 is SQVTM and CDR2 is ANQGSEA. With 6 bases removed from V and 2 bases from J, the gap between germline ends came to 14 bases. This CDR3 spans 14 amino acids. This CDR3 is CSVGHPSPYNEQFF. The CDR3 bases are TGCAGCGTCGGACACCCAAGCCCCTACAATGAGCAGTTCTTC.

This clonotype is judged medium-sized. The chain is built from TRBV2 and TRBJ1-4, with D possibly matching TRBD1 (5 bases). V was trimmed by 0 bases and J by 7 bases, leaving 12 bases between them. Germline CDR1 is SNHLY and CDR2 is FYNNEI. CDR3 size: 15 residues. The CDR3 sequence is CASSEALGPGEKLFF. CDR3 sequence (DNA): TGTGCCAGCAGTGAAGCGCTGGGGCCGGGTGAAAAACTGTTTTTT. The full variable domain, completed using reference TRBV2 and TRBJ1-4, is EPEVTQTPSHQVTQMGQEVILRCVPISNHLYFYWYRQILGQKVEFLVSFYNNEISEKSEIFDDQFSVERPDGSNFTLKIRSTKLEDSAMYFCASSEALGPGEKLFFGSGTQLSVL.

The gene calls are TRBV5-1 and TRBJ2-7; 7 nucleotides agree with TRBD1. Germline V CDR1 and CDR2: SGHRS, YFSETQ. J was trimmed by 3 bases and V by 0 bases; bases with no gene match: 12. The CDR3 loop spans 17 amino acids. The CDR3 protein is CASSLVPGTAALYEQYF. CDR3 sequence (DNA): TGCGCCAGCAGCTTGGTCCCTGGGACAGCCGCACTCTACGAGCAGTACTTC.

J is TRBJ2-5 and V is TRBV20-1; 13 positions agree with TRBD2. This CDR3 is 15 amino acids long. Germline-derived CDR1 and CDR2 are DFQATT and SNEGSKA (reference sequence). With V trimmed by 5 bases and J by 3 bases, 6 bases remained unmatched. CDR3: CSADGLAGEEETQYF. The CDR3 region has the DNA TGCAGTGCTGATGGACTAGCGGGAGAGGAAGAGACCCAGTACTTC.

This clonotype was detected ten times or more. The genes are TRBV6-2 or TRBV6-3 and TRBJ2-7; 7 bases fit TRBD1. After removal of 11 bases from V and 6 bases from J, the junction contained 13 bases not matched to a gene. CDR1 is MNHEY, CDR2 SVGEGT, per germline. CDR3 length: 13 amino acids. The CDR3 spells CAGRTGLIGEQYF. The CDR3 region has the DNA TGTGCCGGACGGACAGGCCTCATCGGCGAGCAGTACTTC.

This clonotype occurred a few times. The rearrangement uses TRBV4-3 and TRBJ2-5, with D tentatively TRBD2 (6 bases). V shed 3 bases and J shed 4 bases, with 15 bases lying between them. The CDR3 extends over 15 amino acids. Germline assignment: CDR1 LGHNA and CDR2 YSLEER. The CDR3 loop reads CASSHTLGRTETQYF. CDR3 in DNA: TGCGCCAGCAGCCATACGCTGGGGAGGACAGAGACCCAGTACTTC.

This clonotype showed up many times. This CDR3 reads CASSFQGVEGELFF. For the CDR3, the DNA is TGCGCCAGCAGCTTTCAGGGAGTTGAAGGGGAGCTGTTTTTT. The rearrangement joins TRBV5-1 to TRBJ2-2, with D tentatively TRBD1 or TRBD2 (5 bases each). Trimming pared 2 bases from V and 8 bases from J, leaving 13 bases between. Germline V lookup: CDR1 SGHRS, CDR2 YFSETQ. The CDR3 has 14 amino acids.

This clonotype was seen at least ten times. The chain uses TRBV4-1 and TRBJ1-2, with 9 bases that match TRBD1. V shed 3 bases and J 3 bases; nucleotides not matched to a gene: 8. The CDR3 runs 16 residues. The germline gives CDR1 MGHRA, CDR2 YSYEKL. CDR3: CASSQAGTGTDYGYTF. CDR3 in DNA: TGCGCCAGCAGCCAGGCCGGGACAGGGACGGACTATGGCTACACCTTC.

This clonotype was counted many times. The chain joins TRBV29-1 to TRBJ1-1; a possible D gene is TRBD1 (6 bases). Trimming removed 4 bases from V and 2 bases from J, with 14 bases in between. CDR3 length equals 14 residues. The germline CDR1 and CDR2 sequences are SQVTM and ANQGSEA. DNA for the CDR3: TGCAGCGTTGGCCTCCTGGACAGTAACACTGAAGCTTTCTTT. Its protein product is CSVGLLDSNTEAFF.

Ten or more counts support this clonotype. DNA of the CDR3: TGTGCCAGCAGCTTATTTGCGGGGAACACTGAAGCTTTCTTT. Translated: CASSLFAGNTEAFF. The genes are TRBV7-3 and TRBJ1-1; D gene uncertain. The germline gives CDR1 SGHTA, CDR2 FQGTGA. V was trimmed by 2 bases and J by 1 base, leaving 8 bases between them. The CDR3 is made up of 14 amino acids.

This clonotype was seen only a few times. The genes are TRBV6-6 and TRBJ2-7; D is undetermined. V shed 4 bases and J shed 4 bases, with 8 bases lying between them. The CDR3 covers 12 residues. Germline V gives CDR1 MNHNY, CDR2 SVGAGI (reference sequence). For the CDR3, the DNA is TGTGCCAGCAGTTTCGACCTGTACGAGCAGTACTTC. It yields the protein CASSFDLYEQYF.

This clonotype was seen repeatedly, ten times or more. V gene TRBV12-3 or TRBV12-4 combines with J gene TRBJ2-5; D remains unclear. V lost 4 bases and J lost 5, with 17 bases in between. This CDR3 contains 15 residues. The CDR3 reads CASSSTRIVWETQYF. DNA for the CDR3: TGTGCCAGCAGTTCGACAAGGATCGTATGGGAGACCCAGTACTTC.

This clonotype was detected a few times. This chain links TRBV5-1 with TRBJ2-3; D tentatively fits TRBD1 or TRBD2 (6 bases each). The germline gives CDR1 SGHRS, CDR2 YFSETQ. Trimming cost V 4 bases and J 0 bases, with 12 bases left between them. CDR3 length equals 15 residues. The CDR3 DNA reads TGCGCCAGCAGCACCGGGGGCACGAGCACAGATACGCAGTATTTT. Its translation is CASSTGGTSTDTQYF. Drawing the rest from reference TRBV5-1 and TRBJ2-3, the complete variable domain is KAGVTQTPRYLIKTRGQQVTLSCSPISGHRSVSWYQQTPGQGLQFLFEYFSETQRNKGNFPGRFSGRQFSNSRSEMNVSTLELGDSALYLCASSTGGTSTDTQYFGPGTRLTVL.

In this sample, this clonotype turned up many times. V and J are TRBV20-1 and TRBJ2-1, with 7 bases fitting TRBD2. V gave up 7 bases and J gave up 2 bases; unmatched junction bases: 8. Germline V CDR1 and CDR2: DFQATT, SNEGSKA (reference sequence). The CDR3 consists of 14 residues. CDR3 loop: CSGPGLAAYNEQFF. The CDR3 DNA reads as TGCAGTGGGCCAGGGCTAGCGGCCTACAATGAGCAGTTCTTC.

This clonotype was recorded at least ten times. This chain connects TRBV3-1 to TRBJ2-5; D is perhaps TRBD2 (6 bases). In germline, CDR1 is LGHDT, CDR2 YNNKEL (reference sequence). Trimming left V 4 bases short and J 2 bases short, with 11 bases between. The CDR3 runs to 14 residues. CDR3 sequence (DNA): TGTGCCAGCAGCCTAGCGGCTGGTCAAGAGACCCAGTACTTC. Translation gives CASSLAAGQETQYF.

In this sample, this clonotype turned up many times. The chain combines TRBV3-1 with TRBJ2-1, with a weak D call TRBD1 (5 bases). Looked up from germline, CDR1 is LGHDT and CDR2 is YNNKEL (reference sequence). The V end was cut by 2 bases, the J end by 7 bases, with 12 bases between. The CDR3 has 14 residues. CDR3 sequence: CASSQRGLGNEQFF. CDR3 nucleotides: TGTGCCAGCAGCCAAAGGGGTTTAGGGAATGAGCAGTTCTTC.

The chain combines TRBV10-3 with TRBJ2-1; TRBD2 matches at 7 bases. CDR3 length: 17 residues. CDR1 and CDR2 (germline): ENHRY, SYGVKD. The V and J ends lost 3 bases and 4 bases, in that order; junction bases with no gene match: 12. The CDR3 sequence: CAISDPSLALFYNEQFF. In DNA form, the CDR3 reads TGTGCCATCAGTGACCCATCACTAGCGCTTTTTTACAATGAGCAGTTCTTC.

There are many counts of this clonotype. The CDR3 sequence: CASKYSGAGFCEQYF. For the CDR3, the DNA is TGTGCCAGCAAGTATAGCGGGGCGGGATTCTGCGAGCAGTACTTC. The chain links TRBV25-1 to TRBJ2-7; TRBD2 agrees at 8 bases. Losses at the gene ends were 7 bases for V and 6 bases for J; bases not matched to a gene: 14. This CDR3 contains 15 residues. Looked up from germline, CDR1 is MGHDK and CDR2 is SYGVNS.

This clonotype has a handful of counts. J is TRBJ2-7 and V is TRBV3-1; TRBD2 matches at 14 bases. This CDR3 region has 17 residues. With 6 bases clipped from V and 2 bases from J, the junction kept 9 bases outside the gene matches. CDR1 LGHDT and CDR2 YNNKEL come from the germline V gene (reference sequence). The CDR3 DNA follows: TGTGCCAGCAGATCGACCGGGACTAGCGGGAGTCCCTACGAGCAGTACTTC. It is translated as CASRSTGTSGSPYEQYF.

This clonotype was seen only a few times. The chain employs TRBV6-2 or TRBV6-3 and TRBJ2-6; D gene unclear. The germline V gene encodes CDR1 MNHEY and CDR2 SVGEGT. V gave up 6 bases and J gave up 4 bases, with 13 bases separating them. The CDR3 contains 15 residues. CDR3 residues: CASSTVLSGANVLTF. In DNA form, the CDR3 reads TGTGCCAGCAGCACAGTTCTATCGGGGGCCAACGTCCTGACTTTC.

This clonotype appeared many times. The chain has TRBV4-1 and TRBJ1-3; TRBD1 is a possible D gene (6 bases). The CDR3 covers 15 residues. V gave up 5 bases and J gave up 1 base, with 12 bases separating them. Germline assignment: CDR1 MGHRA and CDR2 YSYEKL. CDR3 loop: CASSISRGSGNTIYF. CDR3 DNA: TGCGCCAGCAGCATCAGCAGGGGTTCTGGAAACACCATATATTTT.

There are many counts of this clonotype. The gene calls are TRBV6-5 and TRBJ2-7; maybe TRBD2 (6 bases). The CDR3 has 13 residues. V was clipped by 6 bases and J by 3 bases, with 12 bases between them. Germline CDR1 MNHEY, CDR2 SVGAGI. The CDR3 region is CASSPGTDYEQYF. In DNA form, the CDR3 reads TGTGCCAGCAGCCCCGGGACTGACTACGAGCAGTACTTC.